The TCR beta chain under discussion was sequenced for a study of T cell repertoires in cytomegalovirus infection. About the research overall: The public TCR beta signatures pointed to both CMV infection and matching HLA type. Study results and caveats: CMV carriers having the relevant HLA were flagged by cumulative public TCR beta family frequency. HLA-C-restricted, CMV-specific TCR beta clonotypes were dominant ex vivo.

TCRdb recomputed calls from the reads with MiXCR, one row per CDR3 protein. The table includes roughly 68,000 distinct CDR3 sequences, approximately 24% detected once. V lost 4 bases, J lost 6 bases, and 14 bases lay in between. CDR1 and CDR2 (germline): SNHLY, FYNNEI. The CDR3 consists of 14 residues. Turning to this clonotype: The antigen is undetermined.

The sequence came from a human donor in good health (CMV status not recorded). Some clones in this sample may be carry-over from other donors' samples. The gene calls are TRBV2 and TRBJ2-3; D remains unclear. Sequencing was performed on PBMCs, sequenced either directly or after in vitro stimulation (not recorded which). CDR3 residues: CASSAASSGDTQYF. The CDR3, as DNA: TGTGCCAGCAGTGCCGCTAGTTCAGGTGATACGCAGTATTTT. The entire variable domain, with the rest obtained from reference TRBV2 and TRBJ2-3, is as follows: EPEVTQTPSHQVTQMGQEVILRCVPISNHLYFYWYRQILGQKVEFLVSFYNNEISEKSEIFDDQFSVERPDGSNFTLKIRSTKLEDSAMYFCASSAASSGDTQYFGPGTRLTVL.